The 19 T cell receptor beta chains below were found in one sample sequenced in a study of PD-1 blockade in classical Hodgkin lymphoma. Each and every patient relapsed after autologous stem cell transplantation, and patients got differing brentuximab vedotin exposure. Clones were read by immunoSEQ multiplex PCR, and TCRdb kept only the in-frame ones, dropping some. In the table there are some 64,000 clones, around 88% of which are singletons. The source was peripheral blood mononuclear cells (PBMCs), collected at baseline. Receptors were obtained from a human donor with classical Hodgkin lymphoma.

The V and J genes are TRBV7-9 and TRBJ2-3; maybe TRBD2 (6 bases). The CDR3 totals 13 residues. The germline CDR1 and CDR2 sequences are SEHNR and FQNEAQ (reference sequence). Between the trimmed V and J ends, which lost 3 bases and 3 bases, there was a span of 7 bases. CDR3 nucleotide sequence: TGTGCCAGCAGCTTGGGGGGAACAGATACGCAGTATTTT. Translation gives CASSLGGTDTQYF.

The chain joins TRBV16 to TRBJ1-5, with 11 nucleotides matching TRBD1. The CDR3 contains 15 residues. Germline V gene lookup returns CDR1 KGHSY and CDR2 FQNENV. With V trimmed by 6 bases and J by 1 base, 2 bases remained unmatched. CDR3 sequence reads: CASSRTGGSNQPQHF. DNA of the CDR3: TGTGCCAGCAGTCGGACAGGGGGCAGCAATCAGCCCCAGCATTTT. The full variable domain, with the rest looked up from reference TRBV16 and TRBJ1-5, is GEEVAQTPKHLVRGEGQKAKLYCAPIKGHSYVFWYQQVLKNEFKFLISFQNENVFDETGMPKERFSAKCLPNSPCSLEIQATKLEDSAVYFCASSRTGGSNQPQHFGDGTRLSIL.

V and J are TRBV27 and TRBJ1-6; possibly TRBD1 for D (5 bases). The length of the CDR3 is 14 residues. Per the germline V gene, CDR1 is MNHEY and CDR2 is SMNVEV (reference sequence). Deletions cut 1 base from V and 10 bases from J, with 11 bases between. The CDR3 DNA sequence: TGTGCCAGCAGTTTATGGCAGGGTGGATCACCCCTCCACTTT. This translates into CASSLWQGGSPLHF.

The rearrangement uses TRBV30 and TRBJ1-4; TRBD1 might be the D (5 bases). The CDR3 totals 14 residues. The ends were cut back, 4 bases at V and 7 bases at J, with 16 bases in the middle. Germline V gives CDR1 GTSNPN, CDR2 SVGIG (reference sequence). CDR3 in DNA: TGTGCCTGGATAGGGGCCGGGAGGAGTGAAAAACTGTTTTTT. This codes for CAWIGAGRSEKLFF.

The chain carries TRBV5-3 and TRBJ2-7, with 7 bases fitting TRBD1. TRBV5-3 qualifies as an ORF whose function is uncertain. After removal of 4 bases from V and 3 bases from J, the junction contained 10 bases not matched to a gene. The CDR3 runs 15 residues. CDR3 DNA: TGTGCCAGAAGCATAGGGACAGTTCCCGACTACGAGCAGTACTTC. This encodes CARSIGTVPDYEQYF.

The CDR3 loop reads CASSSTGRGIGRTDTQYF. CDR3 coding DNA: TGTGCCAGCAGCTCAACAGGGAGGGGGATAGGAAGGACAGATACGCAGTATTTT. V is TRBV11-3 and J is TRBJ2-3, with D possibly matching TRBD2 (7 bases). Germline V CDR1 and CDR2: SGHNT, YENEEA. The V and J ends lost 4 bases and 3 bases respectively, with 23 bases between them. This CDR3 comprises 18 residues.

This sequence joins TRBV7-9 and TRBJ1-2, with a weak D call TRBD1 (6 bases). V was trimmed by 5 bases and J by 4 bases, leaving 23 bases between them. This CDR3 has 17 residues. Germline V gives CDR1 SEHNR, CDR2 FQNEAQ (reference sequence). CDR3 protein: CASSNIAVQGIGYGYTF. The DNA for the CDR3 is TGTGCCAGCAGCAATATAGCCGTACAGGGTATAGGCTATGGCTACACCTTC. The variable domain in full, completed from reference TRBV7-9 and TRBJ1-2, reads DTGVSQNPRHKITKRGQNVTFRCDPISEHNRLYWYRQTLGQGPEFLTYFQNEAQLEKSRLLSDRFSAERPKGSFSTLEIQRTEQGDSAMYLCASSNIAVQGIGYGYTFGSGTRLTVV.

The genes are TRBV5-1 and TRBJ1-1; 9 bases align to TRBD1. The germline V gene encodes CDR1 SGHRS and CDR2 YFSETQ. This CDR3 is built from 16 residues. The V and J ends lost 1 base and 6 bases, in that order; junction bases with no gene match: 10. This CDR3 reads CASSLSGTGSEAEAFF. CDR3 DNA sequence: TGCGCCAGCAGCTTGTCCGGGACAGGGAGTGAGGCTGAAGCTTTCTTT.

J is TRBJ2-3 and V is TRBV28; D gene uncertain. The V and J ends lost 3 bases and 0 bases respectively, with 10 bases between them. The length of the CDR3 is 15 residues. CDR1 is MDHEN and CDR2 is SYDVKM in the germline V gene. CDR3 region: CASSLWGMSTDTQYF. In DNA form, the CDR3 reads TGTGCCAGCAGTTTGTGGGGAATGAGCACAGATACGCAGTATTTT.

The rearrangement joins TRBV2 to TRBJ1-2; 7 positions agree with TRBD1. V gave up 10 bases and J gave up 5 bases; unmatched junction bases: 13. Per the germline V gene, CDR1 is SNHLY and CDR2 is FYNNEI. CDR3 length: 14 residues. The CDR3 is CANKIWTGGYGYTF. CDR3 in DNA: TGTGCCAACAAAATATGGACAGGAGGTTATGGCTACACCTTC.

A remark on this clone: Other DNA sequences in the same sample also yield this CDR3. The V and J genes are TRBV6-5 and TRBJ2-7; D is undetermined. Germline-derived CDR1 and CDR2 are MNHEY and SVGAGI. The CDR3 length is 11 residues. Trimming removed 0 bases from V and 7 bases from J, with 4 bases in between. The DNA of the CDR3 is TGTGCCAGCAGTTACTCCGGGGAGCAGTACTTC. Translated: CASSYSGEQYF.

The chain combines TRBV4-3 with TRBJ2-3, with D tentatively TRBD2 (6 bases). V shed 0 bases and J shed 1 base, with 11 bases lying between them. This CDR3 spans 16 amino acids. The V gene's germline CDR1 is LGHNA and CDR2 YSLEER. The DNA of the CDR3 is TGCGCCAGCAGCCAAGATCTCGGCGGGGGCACAGATACGCAGTATTTT. It yields the protein CASSQDLGGGTDTQYF.

The chain links TRBV15 to TRBJ1-2; D not certain. The length of the CDR3 is 16 residues. Trimming stripped 1 base from V and 4 bases from J, with 16 bases between. Per germline, CDR1 LNHNV and CDR2 YYDKDF (reference sequence). The DNA of the CDR3 is TGTGCCACCAGCAGAGGTGGGGATGCGAGGGCCTATGGCTACACCTTC. Translated: CATSRGGDARAYGYTF.

This chain connects TRBV5-1 to TRBJ2-7; TRBD1 agrees at 7 bases. J lost 7 bases, V lost 3 bases, and 13 bases had no gene match. Germline values: CDR1 SGHRS, CDR2 YFSETQ. CDR3 length equals 15 residues. This chain's CDR3 is CASSWTTGSGWEQYF. The CDR3 bases are TGCGCCAGCAGCTGGACGACAGGGTCAGGCTGGGAGCAGTACTTC.

This clone came up once. At one boundary the junction diverges from the germline segment, which might be a read error. The genes are TRBV7-6 and TRBJ2-7; the D gene is possibly TRBD1 (5 bases). Germline-derived CDR1 and CDR2 are SGHVS and FNYEAQ. The CDR3 loop spans 14 amino acids. CDR3 amino acids: CASSLDQGSDEQYF. The CDR3 DNA sequence: TGTGCCAGCAGCTTGGATCAGGGCTCCGACGAGCAGTACTTC.

This chain links TRBV7-7 with TRBJ1-3, with unresolved D. Per germline, CDR1 SSHAT and CDR2 FNYEAQ (reference sequence). The CDR3 spans 12 residues. V lost 3 bases, J lost 2 bases, and 2 bases lay in between. In DNA form, the CDR3 reads TGTGCCAGCAGCTTCGCTGGAAACACCATATATTTT. This encodes CASSFAGNTIYF.

Regarding this clone: The identical CDR3 is also encoded by other nucleotide sequences in the sample. The rearrangement links TRBV19 to TRBJ1-1; TRBD1 agrees at 9 bases. V lost 3 bases and J lost 4; bases outside the gene matches: 6. The CDR3 covers 15 residues. The germline CDR1 and CDR2 sequences are LNHDA and SQIVND (reference sequence). CDR3 residues: CASSMGQGFGTEAFF. The CDR3, as DNA: TGTGCCAGTAGTATGGGACAGGGCTTTGGCACTGAAGCTTTCTTT.

This rearrangement joins TRBV11-1 to TRBJ1-1; D gene uncertain. Germline values: CDR1 SGHAT, CDR2 FQDESV (reference sequence). The length of the CDR3 is 14 residues. V dropped 5 bases and J dropped 7 bases, with 17 bases sitting between them. This chain's CDR3 is CASSLLRVGYEAFF. CDR3 nucleotides: TGTGCCAGCAGCCTCCTTAGGGTTGGGTATGAAGCTTTCTTT. Using reference TRBV11-1 and TRBJ1-1 for the parts outside the CDR3, the full variable domain is EAEVAQSPRYKITEKSQAVAFWCDPISGHATLYWYRQILGQGPELLVQFQDESVVDDSQLPKDRFSAERLKGVDSTLKIQPAELGDSAMYLCASSLLRVGYEAFFGQGTRLTVV.

The rearrangement links TRBV6-4 to TRBJ2-3; 11 positions match TRBD2. With 4 bases clipped from V and 2 bases from J, the junction kept 5 bases outside the gene matches. The length of the CDR3 is 16 residues. Looked up from germline, CDR1 is MRHNA and CDR2 is SNTAGT. The CDR3 nucleotides are TGTGCCAGCAGTGTTAGTAGCGGGGGGGCCACAGATACGCAGTATTTT. Its translation: CASSVSSGGATDTQYF.